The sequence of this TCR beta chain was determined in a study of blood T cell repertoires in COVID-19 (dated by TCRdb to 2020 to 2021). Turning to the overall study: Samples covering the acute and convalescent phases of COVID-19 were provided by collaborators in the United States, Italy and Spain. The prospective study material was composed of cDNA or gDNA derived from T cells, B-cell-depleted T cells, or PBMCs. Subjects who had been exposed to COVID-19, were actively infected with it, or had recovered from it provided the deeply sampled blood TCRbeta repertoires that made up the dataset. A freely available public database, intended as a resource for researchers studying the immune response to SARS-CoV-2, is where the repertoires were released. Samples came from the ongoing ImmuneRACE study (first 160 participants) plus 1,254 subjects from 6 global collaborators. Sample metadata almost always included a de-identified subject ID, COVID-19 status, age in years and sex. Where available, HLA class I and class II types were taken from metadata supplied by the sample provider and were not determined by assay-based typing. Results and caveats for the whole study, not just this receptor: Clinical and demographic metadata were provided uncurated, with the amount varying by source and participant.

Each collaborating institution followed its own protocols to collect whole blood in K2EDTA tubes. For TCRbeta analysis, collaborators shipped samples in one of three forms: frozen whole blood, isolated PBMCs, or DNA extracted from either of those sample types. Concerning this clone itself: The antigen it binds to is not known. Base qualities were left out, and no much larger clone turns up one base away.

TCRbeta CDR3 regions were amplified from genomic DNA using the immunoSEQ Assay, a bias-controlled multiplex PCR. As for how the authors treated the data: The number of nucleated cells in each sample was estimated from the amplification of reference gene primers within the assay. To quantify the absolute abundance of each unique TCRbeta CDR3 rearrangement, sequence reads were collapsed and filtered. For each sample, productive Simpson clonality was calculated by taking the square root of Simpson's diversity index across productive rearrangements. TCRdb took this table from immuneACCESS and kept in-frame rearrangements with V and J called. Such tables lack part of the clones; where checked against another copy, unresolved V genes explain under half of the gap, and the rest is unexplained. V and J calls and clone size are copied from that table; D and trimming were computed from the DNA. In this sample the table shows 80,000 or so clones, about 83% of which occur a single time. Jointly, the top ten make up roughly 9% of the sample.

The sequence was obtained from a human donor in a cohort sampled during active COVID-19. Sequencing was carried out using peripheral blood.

The DNA sequence is TGTGCCAGCAGTGAAAGCGGAGACTACAATGAGCAGTTCTTC. It is translated as CASSESGDYNEQFF. The chain is encoded by TRBV6-1 joined to TRBJ2-1; TRBD2 could be the D gene, as 5 bases match. Relative to germline, V is 2 bases shorter and J is 3 bases shorter, with 8 bases between their ends. The CDR3 covers 14 residues, taking in both the cysteine and the phenylalanine. Left in the record is the CDR3 DNA by itself, 42 bases read in frame from the first base. Per the germline V gene, MNHNS is the CDR1 and SASEGT is the CDR2.